The 28 T cell receptor beta chains given below trace back to one sample, sequenced in a study of shared clonotypes between healthy human individuals. Positive CCR7 selection of CD45RO-negative cells yielded the naive CD8 cells, and terminally differentiated effector memory CD45RA+ cells were excluded. Here immunoSEQ multiplex PCR was the method, and the copy in TCRdb shows in-frame clones only, minus some. The repertoire consists of under 850,000 clones, with approximately 92% occurring once and the leading ten covering about 24%. Sequencing input: naive CD8+ T cells sorted from blood. Source of these receptors: a man aged 25 to 45 in good health.

This chain joins TRBV12-2 and TRBJ1-5; TRBD1 reflects the table's D call only, with no check against the DNA. TRBV12-2 counts as a pseudogene. The CDR3 length is 15 residues. The CDR3 DNA reads as TGTGCAAGTCGCTGGTACGGGACACATCATCAGCCCCAGCATTTT. This codes for CASRWYGTHHQPQHF.

The chain is built from TRBV15 and TRBJ2-1, with a possible D match to TRBD2 (7 bases). Trimming took off 2 bases at V and 6 bases at J, with 14 bases between the two ends. This CDR3 is 15 amino acids long. Per germline, CDR1 LNHNV and CDR2 YYDKDF (reference sequence). CDR3 sequence: CATSRLGGGPNEQFF. The CDR3, as DNA: TGTGCCACCAGCAGACTAGGGGGGGGGCCCAATGAGCAGTTCTTC.

The chain has TRBV7-6 and TRBJ2-3; D unresolved. This CDR3 is built from 14 residues. Trimming left V 5 bases short and J 1 base short, with 10 bases between. CDR1 is SGHVS, CDR2 FNYEAQ, per germline. This CDR3 is CASSRWVGTDTQYF. The CDR3 bases are TGTGCCAGCAGCCGATGGGTGGGCACAGATACGCAGTATTTT. Complete variable domain (other parts from reference TRBV7-6 and TRBJ2-3): GAGVSQSPRYKVTKRGQDVALRCDPISGHVSLYWYRQALGQGPEFLTYFNYEAQQDKSGLPNDRFSAERPEGSISTLTIQRTEQRDSAMYRCASSRWVGTDTQYFGPGTRLTVL.

This chain links TRBV5-1 with TRBJ1-1; TRBD1 is a possible D gene (6 bases). The V gene lost 4 bases and the J gene lost 4 bases, with 14 bases spanning the gap. The CDR3 consists of 14 residues. Germline CDR1 and CDR2: SGHRS and YFSETQ. CDR3 nucleotide sequence: TGCGCCAGCAGCGGACCGGGGGCCCGCACTGAAGCTTTCTTT. Translated: CASSGPGARTEAFF.

This sequence joins TRBV13 and TRBJ1-2; TRBD1 aligns across 8 bases. The germline V gene has CDR1 PRHDT and CDR2 FYEKMQ (reference sequence). Trimming removed 5 bases from V and 4 bases from J; junction bases left unmatched: 9. There are 15 residues in the CDR3. This CDR3 is CASSPGQGAFYGYTF. The CDR3, as DNA: TGTGCCAGCAGCCCTGGACAGGGTGCTTTCTATGGCTACACCTTC. Drawing the rest from reference TRBV13 and TRBJ1-2, the complete variable domain is AAGVIQSPRHLIKEKRETATLKCYPIPRHDTVYWYQQGPGQDPQFLISFYEKMQSDKGSIPDRFSAQQFSDYHSELNMSSLELGDSALYFCASSPGQGAFYGYTFGSGTRLTVV.

A single count supports this clone. The chain employs TRBV27 and TRBJ2-3; 9 bases line up with TRBD2. The germline V gene has CDR1 MNHEY and CDR2 SMNVEV (reference sequence). V shed 7 bases, J shed 9 bases, and the junction held 23 bases outside the gene matches. The CDR3 runs to 18 residues. CDR3 protein: CASNPPGLAGRVTETQYF. DNA for the CDR3: TGTGCCAGCAACCCCCCGGGACTAGCAGGGAGGGTAACTGAGACGCAGTATTTT.

The chain employs TRBV7-8 and TRBJ2-6; D gene unclear. The CDR3 length is 17 residues. The V end lost 4 bases, the J end lost 5 bases, and 18 bases lay between the germline ends. Per the germline V gene, CDR1 is SGHVS and CDR2 is FQNEAQ. The CDR3 here is CASSSTGPQSRANVLTF. The CDR3 DNA sequence: TGTGCCAGCAGCTCAACGGGCCCACAAAGTCGGGCCAACGTCCTGACTTTC.

The J gene is TRBJ2-1, the V gene TRBV10-3, with D perhaps TRBD1 (5 bases). Trimming shortened V by 8 bases and J by 7 bases, and 18 bases separated the two germline ends. Germline V gene lookup returns CDR1 ENHRY and CDR2 SYGVKD. This CDR3 region has 14 residues. The CDR3 DNA sequence: TGTGCCATCGGAAACGGTGGGGCCCTTAATGAGCAGTTCTTC. It yields the protein CAIGNGGALNEQFF.

The rearrangement links TRBV18 to TRBJ2-5; D uncertain. The CDR3 is 13 amino acids. V lost 1 base, J lost 5 bases, and 8 bases lay in between. CDR1 and CDR2 from the germline V gene are KGHSH and LQKENI. The CDR3 nucleotides read TGTGCCAGCTCACCACGGGGAAGTGAGACCCAGTACTTC. Translated, it gives CASSPRGSETQYF.

The chain employs TRBV4-1 and TRBJ1-5; 7 bases match TRBD1. V shed 4 bases, J shed 0 bases, and the junction held 9 bases outside the gene matches. The CDR3 loop spans 17 amino acids. The germline gives CDR1 MGHRA, CDR2 YSYEKL. In nucleotides, the CDR3 is TGCGCCAGCAGCCCTCGCGGTGGGACAGATAGCAATCAGCCCCAGCATTTT. Translating it yields CASSPRGGTDSNQPQHF.

A note on this clone: Other nucleotide sequences in the sample specify the same CDR3. This rearrangement joins TRBV7-9 to TRBJ2-1; D remains ambiguous. Trimming stripped 3 bases from V and 3 bases from J, with 3 bases between. CDR3 length equals 12 residues. The germline CDR1 and CDR2 sequences are SEHNR and FQNEAQ (reference sequence). DNA of the CDR3: TGTGCCAGCAGCTTTGGCTACAATGAGCAGTTCTTC. Protein product: CASSFGYNEQFF.

This clone has a single count. The V call is TRBV21-1, the J call TRBJ2-1; the table assigns TRBD2, which was not confirmed against the DNA. TRBV21-1 is recorded as a pseudogene. This CDR3 has 18 amino acids. The CDR3 DNA is TGTGCCAGCCGCACATTGGGGGGCGCGGGAGTCCCCTACAATGAGCAGTTCTTC. This codes for CASRTLGGAGVPYNEQFF.

The chain links TRBV28 to TRBJ1-4, with 7 bases identical to TRBD1. V was pared by 1 base and J by 5 bases, with 7 bases of the junction left unmatched. This CDR3 region has 16 residues. Germline V gene sequence: CDR1 MDHEN, CDR2 SYDVKM. CDR3 in amino acids: CASSLFGTVINEKLFF. The CDR3 DNA reads TGTGCCAGCAGTTTATTCGGGACAGTAATAAATGAAAAACTGTTTTTT.

The chain links TRBV19 to TRBJ2-2; D remains unclear. The CDR3 extends over 10 amino acids. The germline gives CDR1 LNHDA, CDR2 SQIVND (reference sequence). V was cut by 9 bases and J by 7 bases, with 6 bases left in between. The CDR3 DNA reads as TGTGCCAGCTTAAACGGGGAGCTGTTTTTT. Protein: CASLNGELFF.

The rearrangement joins TRBV4-1 to TRBJ2-1; 9 bases align to TRBD2. V dropped 0 bases and J dropped 0; count of bases not matched to a gene: 12. CDR1 and CDR2 (germline): MGHRA, YSYEKL. The CDR3 has 20 residues. DNA of the CDR3: TGCGCCAGCAGCCAAGATCCTCAGACTAGCGGATTTATCTCCTACAATGAGCAGTTCTTC. The encoded protein is CASSQDPQTSGFISYNEQFF.

CDR3 sequence reads: CASAGPTTGELFF. CDR3 nucleotides: TGTGCCAGCGCTGGGCCTACCACCGGGGAGCTGTTTTTT. The chain has TRBV6-5 and TRBJ2-2, with D unresolved. This CDR3 region has 13 residues. Trimming cost V 8 bases and J 4 bases, with 11 bases left between them. Germline V lookup: CDR1 MNHEY, CDR2 SVGAGI.

V usage is TRBV9 and J usage is TRBJ2-5, with 11 bases identical to TRBD1. Germline trimming cut 4 bases from V and 8 bases from J; bases unmatched to any gene: 10. The length of the CDR3 is 15 residues. The germline gives CDR1 SGDLS, CDR2 YYNGEE. The CDR3 DNA reads as TGTGCCAGCAGCCTGGGGGACAGGGGGTCCGGTACCCAGTACTTC. Encoded protein: CASSLGDRGSGTQYF.

The V call is TRBV5-5, the J call TRBJ1-4; D uncertain. V lost 0 bases and J lost 0, with 15 bases in between. The CDR3 extends over 18 amino acids. Germline V gene data show CDR1 as SGHKS and CDR2 as YYEKEE (reference sequence). The CDR3 protein is CASSLARGLGSTNEKLFF. The CDR3 DNA is TGTGCCAGCAGCTTGGCCAGAGGGCTGGGCTCAACTAATGAAAAACTGTTTTTT.

The chain has TRBV4-2 and TRBJ2-5; 9 bases agree with TRBD1. The CDR3 has 18 residues. Germline CDR1 LGHNA, CDR2 YNFKEQ. The V and J ends lost 2 bases and 5 bases, in that order; junction bases with no gene match: 15. In DNA form, the CDR3 reads TGTGCCAGCAGCCAATGGCCCCCCGGACAGGGGTCTTGGGAGACCCAGTACTTC. This translates into CASSQWPPGQGSWETQYF.

The chain has TRBV7-9 and TRBJ2-7; D may correspond to TRBD1 or TRBD2 (5 bases each). V lost 3 bases to trimming and J lost 3 bases, with 21 bases between them. Germline-derived CDR1 and CDR2 are SEHNR and FQNEAQ (reference sequence). CDR3 length equals 17 residues. The CDR3 bases are TGTGCCAGCAGCTTCAAAAGGGACGGCGAGAATTACTACGAGCAGTACTTC. Protein: CASSFKRDGENYYEQYF.

This clone was recorded only once. The chain couples TRBV5-4 to TRBJ2-2, with TRBD1 matching over 7 bases. With V trimmed by 4 bases and J by 3 bases, 9 bases remained unmatched. CDR1 and CDR2 from the germline V gene are SGHNT and YYREEE (reference sequence). The CDR3 totals 16 residues. The CDR3: CASSITGTEDTGELFF. In nucleotides, the CDR3 is TGTGCCAGCAGCATCACCGGGACAGAGGACACCGGGGAGCTGTTTTTT.

This clone appeared once. The J gene is TRBJ2-7, the V gene TRBV14, with a tentative D call TRBD1 (6 bases). V was cut by 5 bases and J by 1 base, with 15 bases left in between. The CDR3 sequence is 15 residues long. Germline loops: CDR1 SGHDN, CDR2 FVKESK. This chain's CDR3 is CASSRTGFGSYEQYF. The CDR3 DNA reads TGTGCCAGCAGCAGAACAGGGTTCGGATCCTACGAGCAGTACTTC.

This rearrangement joins TRBV2 to TRBJ2-1, with D perhaps matching TRBD1 (5 bases). This CDR3 comprises 12 residues. The V end was cut by 7 bases, the J end by 7 bases, with 11 bases between. In germline, CDR1 is SNHLY, CDR2 FYNNEI. The CDR3 is CASIENRNEQFF. The CDR3, as DNA: TGTGCCAGCATTGAGAACAGGAATGAGCAGTTCTTC.

The chain uses TRBV28 and TRBJ1-5; the D gene is possibly TRBD1 (6 bases). V lost 2 bases and J lost 5, with 13 bases in between. CDR3 length equals 15 residues. Germline V gene data show CDR1 as MDHEN and CDR2 as SYDVKM. CDR3: CASSLVQGSDQPQHF. Written as DNA, the CDR3 is TGTGCCAGCAGTTTAGTTCAGGGGTCGGATCAGCCCCAGCATTTT. Variable domain in full (rest from reference TRBV28 and TRBJ1-5): DVKVTQSSRYLVKRTGEKVFLECVQDMDHENMFWYRQDPGLGLRLIYFSYDVKMKEKGDIPEGYSVSREKKERFSLILESASTNQTSMYLCASSLVQGSDQPQHFGDGTRLSIL.

The chain couples TRBV9 to TRBJ2-2; 10 nucleotides match TRBD2. This CDR3 is built from 17 residues. Germline values: CDR1 SGDLS, CDR2 YYNGEE. V trimming: 4 bases; J trimming: 4 bases; junction bases outside the gene matches: 10. The CDR3 coding sequence is TGTGCCAGCAGCCGGAATGTAGCGGGAGGTGGCACCGGGGAGCTGTTTTTT. This gives the protein CASSRNVAGGGTGELFF.

The chain employs TRBV7-2 and TRBJ2-7; D not certain. CDR3 length equals 12 residues. Germline loops: CDR1 SGHTA, CDR2 FQGNSA. The V end was cut by 5 bases, the J end by 3 bases, with 8 bases between. CDR3 sequence reads: CASSPGYYEQYF. The CDR3 DNA reads as TGTGCCAGCAGCCCCGGGTACTACGAGCAGTACTTC.

This clone was counted a few times. The same CDR3 is also encoded by other DNA sequences in this sample. The V gene is TRBV29-1, the J gene TRBJ2-7; TRBD1 aligns across 9 bases. The CDR3 is 13 amino acids. Trimming at V came to 6 bases and at J to 0 bases, leaving 3 bases not matched to a gene. Germline V CDR1 and CDR2: SQVTM, ANQGSEA. CDR3 residues: CSVLTGGSYEQYF. DNA for the CDR3: TGCAGCGTCCTGACAGGGGGCTCCTACGAGCAGTACTTC.

The chain couples TRBV15 to TRBJ2-7; TRBD2 might be the D (6 bases). CDR3 length equals 16 residues. Trimming shortened V by 0 bases and J by 2 bases, and 14 bases separated the two germline ends. Per the germline V gene, CDR1 is LNHNV and CDR2 is YYDKDF (reference sequence). The CDR3 sequence is CATSRDRGFYPYEQYF. The CDR3 DNA is TGTGCCACCAGCAGAGATCGGGGGTTTTACCCCTACGAGCAGTACTTC.